This TCR beta chain is from a study of blood T cell repertoires in COVID-19. Produced via immunoSEQ multiplex PCR; TCRdb's table is partial and in-frame only. The data show around 120,000 clones, about 88% seen once. Germline V lookup: CDR1 KGHSH, CDR2 LQKENI. Trimming took off 1 base at V and 1 base at J, with 13 bases between the two ends. There are 16 residues in the CDR3. The chain employs TRBV18 and TRBJ2-5; maybe TRBD1 (6 bases). The sequenced sample was peripheral blood. This TCR derives from a man aged 50 to 60 with active COVID-19. CDR3 sequence (DNA): TGTGCCAGCTCACCACTGGGACAAAGCCGCCAAGAGACCCAGTACTTC. Residues: CASSPLGQSRQETQYF.